The rows below give T cell receptor beta chains drawn from one sample of a study of blood T cell repertoires in COVID-19. Libraries were prepared by immunoSEQ multiplex PCR; TCRdb keeps only in-frame clonotypes and omits some of them. The table shows just under 250,000 clones, with roughly 90% occurring only once. Sequences were obtained from PBMCs or T cells enriched from blood (not recorded which). These receptors were obtained from a woman aged 25 to 45 who had recovered from COVID-19. Both conserved end residues are part of each CDR3. A D gene is named only where the DNA matches it firmly. Expanded clones are given a class, and other clones once, few, many or no size at all.

d_gene	abundance	v_gene	j_gene	CDR3aa	CDR3nt
.	.	TRBV7-2	TRBJ1-1	CASSLTGGRAEAFF	TGTGCCAGCAGCCTAACAGGAGGGAGGGCTGAAGCTTTCTTT
.	.	TRBV25-1	TRBJ2-5	CASSDRAPETQYF	TGTGCCAGCAGTGACAGGGCCCCAGAGACCCAGTACTTC
.	once	TRBV28	TRBJ1-2	CASSRVQGNYGYTF	TGTGCCAGCAGCCGCGTACAGGGAAACTATGGCTACACCTTC
TRBD2	.	TRBV11-2	TRBJ2-7	CASSRPGLVSEQYF	TGTGCCAGCAGCCGCCCGGGACTAGTCAGCGAGCAGTACTTC
.	few	TRBV4-3	TRBJ2-7	CASSQDGTPSYEQYF	TGCGCCAGCAGCCAAGATGGCACACCGTCCTACGAGCAGTACTTC
.	.	TRBV11-2	TRBJ1-1	CASSLEQATTEAFF	TGTGCCAGCAGCTTAGAACAGGCGACCACTGAAGCTTTCTTT
TRBD2	.	TRBV3-1/TRBV3-2	TRBJ2-3	CASSPWTSGTTDTQYF	TGTGCCAGCAGTCCATGGACTAGCGGGACCACAGATACGCAGTATTTT
.	once	TRBV9	TRBJ2-2	CASSLSPGAGELFF	TGTGCCAGCAGCTTAAGCCCAGGGGCCGGGGAGCTGTTTTTT
.	.	TRBV5-4	TRBJ2-1	CASSWRLVGAGAQFF	TGTGCCAGCAGCTGGAGACTAGTAGGGGCGGGCGCGCAGTTCTTC
.	.	TRBV18	TRBJ2-5	CASSPGGPETQYF	TGTGCCAGCTCACCGGGGGGGCCGGAGACCCAGTACTTC
.	few	TRBV3-1/TRBV3-2	TRBJ1-5	CASSQGSSGAGPQHF	TGTGCCAGCAGCCAGGGATCTAGCGGAGCCGGGCCCCAGCATTTT
TRBD1	.	TRBV30	TRBJ1-5	CAWSGQGRGPQHF	TGTGCCTGGAGCGGACAGGGGCGCGGGCCCCAGCATTTT
TRBD1	.	TRBV7-2	TRBJ2-2	CASSGQGRTAGELFF	TGTGCCAGCAGCGGACAGGGGCGGACCGCCGGGGAGCTGTTTTTT
.	.	TRBV28	TRBJ2-5	CASSPPERAGRYQETQYF	TGTGCCAGCAGTCCTCCCGAGCGGGCAGGACGCTACCAAGAGACCCAGTACTTC
TRBD2	.	TRBV29-1	TRBJ2-3	CSVAGLAGVPDTQYF	TGCAGCGTTGCGGGTCTAGCGGGAGTTCCAGATACGCAGTATTTT
TRBD1	.	TRBV5-5	TRBJ2-5	CASSPVGGTGWETQYF	TGTGCCAGCAGTCCTGTCGGGGGGACAGGGTGGGAGACCCAGTACTTC
.	.	TRBV11-3	TRBJ2-1	CASSLVSRNEQFF	TGTGCCAGCAGCTTAGTGTCGCGGAATGAGCAGTTCTTC
TRBD2	.	TRBV5-5	TRBJ2-4	CASSFGGENIQYF	TGTGCCAGCAGCTTCGGGGGGGAAAACATTCAGTACTTC
TRBD1	.	TRBV27	TRBJ1-2	CASSPQGAHYGYTF	TGTGCCAGCAGTCCCCAGGGGGCACACTATGGCTACACCTTC
TRBD1	.	TRBV28	TRBJ1-4	CASRTWDRVYHNEKLFF	TGTGCCAGCAGAACTTGGGACAGGGTATATCATAATGAAAAACTGTTTTTT
.	.	TRBV11-2	TRBJ2-7	CASSLVTDYEQYF	TGTGCCAGCAGCTTAGTGACAGACTACGAGCAGTACTTC
.	.	TRBV7-8	TRBJ1-5	CASSLDMGAYNQPQHF	TGTGCCAGCAGCTTAGACATGGGGGCCTACAATCAGCCCCAGCATTTT
TRBD1	.	TRBV27	TRBJ1-5	CASSAGTGGFWSNQPQHF	TGTGCCAGCAGCGCCGGGACAGGGGGATTCTGGAGCAATCAGCCCCAGCATTTT
.	.	TRBV28	TRBJ1-5	CASSYGEQPQHF	TGTGCCAGCAGTTACGGGGAGCAGCCCCAGCATTTT
TRBD1	.	TRBV19	TRBJ2-6	CASSIMGQGNSGANVLTF	TGTGCCAGTAGTATAATGGGACAGGGTAACTCTGGGGCCAACGTCCTGACTTTC
TRBD1	.	TRBV19	TRBJ1-2	CASSRDRDYGYTF	TGTGCCAGTAGTAGGGACAGGGACTATGGCTACACCTTC
TRBD2	once	TRBV9	TRBJ2-3	CASSQWTSAGTDTQYF	TGTGCCAGCAGCCAATGGACTAGCGCGGGGACAGATACGCAGTATTTT
.	.	TRBV9	TRBJ1-5	CASSAAGGVGQPQHF	TGTGCCAGCAGCGCCGCCGGAGGGGTCGGTCAGCCCCAGCATTTT
TRBD2	.	TRBV5-6	TRBJ2-5	CASSPYPEPGLAGEETQYF	TGTGCCAGCAGCCCTTACCCAGAACCGGGACTAGCGGGAGAGGAGACCCAGTACTTC
.	.	TRBV5-1	TRBJ2-7	CASSGSRRVEQYF	TGCGCCAGCAGCGGATCTCGGAGGGTTGAGCAGTACTTC
TRBD1	.	TRBV28	TRBJ2-7	CASTIPGQGTYEQYF	TGTGCCAGCACCATTCCGGGACAGGGAACCTACGAGCAGTACTTC
TRBD2	.	TRBV28	TRBJ2-7	CASSPISLAGGLEQYF	TGTGCCAGCAGCCCTATCTCACTAGCGGGAGGTCTCGAGCAGTACTTC
.	once	TRBV4-2	TRBJ1-1	CASSQDRLTEAFF	TGTGCCAGCAGCCAAGATCGACTTACTGAAGCTTTCTTT
TRBD1	.	TRBV11-2	TRBJ1-2	CASSLDPGQNYGYTF	TGTGCCAGCAGCTTAGACCCGGGACAGAACTATGGCTACACCTTC
.	.	TRBV28	TRBJ2-3	CASRGRGTDTQYF	TGTGCCAGCAGGGGCAGGGGCACAGATACGCAGTATTTT
.	.	TRBV15	TRBJ2-7	CATSRVGVICEQYF	TGTGCCACCAGCAGAGTCGGGGTGATTTGCGAGCAGTACTTC
TRBD1	few	TRBV18	TRBJ1-1	CASSPQGQGDTEAFF	TGTGCCAGCTCACCGCAGGGACAGGGAGACACTGAAGCTTTCTTT
TRBD1	.	TRBV4-3	TRBJ1-4	CASSQVTGGIEKLFF	TGCGCCAGCAGCCAAGTGACAGGGGGGATTGAAAAACTGTTTTTT
TRBD1	.	TRBV29-1	TRBJ1-2	CSVKRTGGGYGYTF	TGCAGCGTTAAAAGGACAGGGGGTGGCTATGGCTACACCTTC
TRBD2	.	TRBV7-9	TRBJ2-3	CASSFSGSRSTDTQYF	TGTGCCAGCAGCTTTAGCGGGAGCCGGAGCACAGATACGCAGTATTTT
.	.	TRBV29-1	TRBJ2-7	CSVVQGTYEQYF	TGCAGCGTTGTTCAGGGAACCTACGAGCAGTACTTC
.	.	TRBV5-6	TRBJ2-7	CASSLLSTGEQYF	TGTGCCAGCAGCTTACTTTCGACAGGAGAGCAGTACTTC
TRBD1	once	TRBV6-2/TRBV6-3	TRBJ2-1	CASSYSGTGMNNEQFF	TGTGCCAGCAGTTACTCCGGGACAGGGATGAACAATGAGCAGTTCTTC
.	.	TRBV5-4	TRBJ2-1	CASSLAWGYEQFF	TGTGCCAGCAGCTTGGCCTGGGGCTATGAGCAGTTCTTC
TRBD1	once	TRBV27	TRBJ1-2	CASSLSGRGVQGYTF	TGTGCCAGCAGTTTATCGGGCAGGGGGGTGCAAGGCTACACCTTC
.	medium-sized	TRBV4-3	TRBJ2-7	CASSQDRSVPSSEQYF	TGCGCCAGCAGCCAAGATCGGAGCGTCCCGTCGTCGGAGCAGTACTTC
.	.	TRBV7-2	TRBJ1-5	CASSLEAGIRSQPQHF	TGTGCCAGCAGCTTAGAGGCAGGGATACGATCTCAGCCCCAGCATTTT
.	.	TRBV5-1	TRBJ2-5	CASSLSYPSQETQYF	TGCGCCAGCAGCCTCAGTTACCCTAGCCAAGAGACCCAGTACTTC
.	.	TRBV19	TRBJ2-4	CASSMAGTAKNIQYF	TGTGCCAGTAGTATGGCGGGGACCGCCAAAAACATTCAGTACTTC
.	.	TRBV5-1	TRBJ2-7	CASSLAPGVSLNYEQYF	TGCGCCAGCAGCTTGGCCCCGGGGGTAAGCCTGAACTACGAGCAGTACTTC
.	.	TRBV28	TRBJ1-6	CASVGLISPLHF	TGTGCCAGCGTTGGACTGATTTCACCCCTCCACTTT
.	few	TRBV7-2	TRBJ2-3	CASSLLALSSDTQYF	TGTGCCAGCAGTCTACTAGCCCTTTCCAGTGATACGCAGTATTTT